This is a list of T cell receptor beta chains from one sample in a study of CD8 T cell repertoires and HIV-1 epitope variants. The table came from immunoSEQ multiplex PCR; TCRdb's copy has only in-frame clones and leaves some out. The sample carries some 87,000 clones, almost 75% recorded once. The sequencing sample was made of uncultured baseline CD8+ T cells from peripheral blood mononuclear cells (PBMCs). The origin of the receptors is a male donor with HIV. The CDR3 runs from the conserved cysteine through the conserved F or W. D genes are given only for firm matches. Clone size is stated in some rows and not others, as once, few, many or a class when expanded.

V	J	D	size	DNA	CDR3
TRBV9	TRBJ1-1	-	once	TGTGCCAGCAGCGTAGTGGTTCCAGGGGAAACTGAAGCTTTCTTT	CASSVVVPGETEAFF
TRBV28	TRBJ1-2	-	-	TGTGCCAGCCGGGACACCTATGGCTACACCTTC	CASRDTYGYTF
TRBV27	TRBJ1-6	-	few	TGTGCCAGCAGTTACCAAACCCCGAATTCACCCCTCCACTTT	CASSYQTPNSPLHF
TRBV10-3	TRBJ1-1	TRBD1	-	TGTGCCTTTGCGGACAGGTTGAACACTGAAGCTTTCTTT	CAFADRLNTEAFF
TRBV7-7	TRBJ2-7	TRBD1	-	TGTGCCAGCAGCCTAGGGACAGGGAACTCCTACGAGCAGTACTTC	CASSLGTGNSYEQYF
TRBV4-1	TRBJ2-7	-	-	TGCGCCAGCAGCCAAGATCCTAGCTCAAAGGCCTACGAGCAGTACTTC	CASSQDPSSKAYEQYF
TRBV18	TRBJ1-6	-	-	TGTGCCAGCTCACCGGATGCAGGCGCCAATTCACCCCTCCACTTT	CASSPDAGANSPLHF
TRBV27	TRBJ2-7	-	-	TGTGCCAGCAGTTTAATTCATGGCTACTCCGAGCAGTACTTC	CASSLIHGYSEQYF
TRBV6-1	TRBJ1-4	TRBD1	few	TGTGCCAGCAGGGTTCAGGGGGGTGAAAAACTGTTTTTT	CASRVQGGEKLFF
TRBV2	TRBJ2-7	-	few	TGTGCCACCAGGAGAGGACTGAGCTCCTACGAGCAGTACTTC	CATRRGLSSYEQYF
TRBV29-1	TRBJ1-1	-	-	TGCAGCGGCAAGACAGGAGGGAACACTGAAGCTTTCTTT	CSGKTGGNTEAFF
TRBV5-1	TRBJ2-5	TRBD2	-	TGCGCCAGCAGCCCCGGGACTAGCGAGACCCAGTACTTC	CASSPGTSETQYF
TRBV23-1	TRBJ1-5	-	-	TGCGCCAGCAGTCAACGGAGCAATCAGCCCCAGCATTTT	CASSQRSNQPQHF
TRBV19	TRBJ1-5	-	once	TGTGCCAGTAGTATTCGAGGGGATAATCAGCCCCAGCATTTT	CASSIRGDNQPQHF
TRBV13	TRBJ2-1	-	-	TGTGCCAGCAGCGCGGACAGCTCCTACAATGAGCAGTTCTTC	CASSADSSYNEQFF
TRBV9	TRBJ1-4	-	-	TGTGCCAGCAGCGTGCGTCCCGGGGGTACTAATGAAAAACTGTTTTTT	CASSVRPGGTNEKLFF
TRBV28	TRBJ1-2	TRBD1	-	TGTGCCAGCAGTACAGAGACAGGGGGCTATGGCTACACCTTC	CASSTETGGYGYTF
TRBV6-5	TRBJ1-4	-	-	TGTGCCAGCAGTTACTACCGGGCAACTAATGAAAAACTGTTTTTT	CASSYYRATNEKLFF
TRBV9	TRBJ1-2	TRBD1	once	TGTGCCAGCAGCGTAGCGGAGGGGGCCGACTATGGCTACACCTTC	CASSVAEGADYGYTF
TRBV6-1	TRBJ1-2	-	-	TGTGCCAGCAGTGTTAAAAATGGCTACACCTTC	CASSVKNGYTF
TRBV5-1	TRBJ2-3	TRBD2	-	TGCGCCAGCAGCCCAAAGCGGGAGCTTGCAGATACGCAGTATTTT	CASSPKRELADTQYF
TRBV29-1	TRBJ2-2	TRBD2	few	TGCAGCTCTAGCGGGGGGTCGATCACCGGGGAGCTGTTTTTT	CSSSGGSITGELFF
TRBV5-1	TRBJ2-1	-	-	TGCGCCAGCAGCTTGAAAACTACCACAAACCGGGGCAATGAGCAGTTCTTC	CASSLKTTTNRGNEQFF
TRBV19	TRBJ2-7	-	-	TGTGCCAGTAGTATAGTTCCCGGGACACGGGACGAGCAGTACTTC	CASSIVPGTRDEQYF
TRBV19	TRBJ1-2	-	-	TGTGCCAGCGCGTTGGGGCAGGGCTCCGTCGGCTACACCTTC	CASALGQGSVGYTF
TRBV7-9	TRBJ2-7	TRBD2	-	TGTGCCAGCAGGACTAGCGACACCTACGAGCAGTACTTC	CASRTSDTYEQYF
TRBV6-1	TRBJ1-2	TRBD1	-	TGTGCCAGCAGCGGTGGGACAGGGGTTGGCTACACCTTC	CASSGGTGVGYTF
TRBV6-6	TRBJ1-5	TRBD1	-	TGTGCCAGCAGCTACAGGGGAAATCAGCCCCAGCATTTT	CASSYRGNQPQHF
TRBV5-6	TRBJ2-7	-	-	TGTGCCAGCAGCTTGGGGACAGGAGGGGGCTACGAGCAGTACTTC	CASSLGTGGGYEQYF
TRBV19	TRBJ1-6	-	-	TGTGCCAGTAGTATACGTGCGGGGGATTCACCCCTCCACTTT	CASSIRAGDSPLHF
TRBV18	TRBJ2-7	-	-	TGTGCCAGCTCTCTAGACAGCTACGAGCAGTACTTC	CASSLDSYEQYF
TRBV2	TRBJ2-2	TRBD2	-	TGTGCCAGCAGTGCGTATCGGCCTAGCGGGAGGCGGGACACCGGGGAGCTGTTTTTT	CASSAYRPSGRRDTGELFF
TRBV4-3	TRBJ1-1	-	once	TGCGCCAGCAGCCAAGATTATTTGGAGATTGGTGTCGAAGCTTTCTTT	CASSQDYLEIGVEAFF
TRBV28	TRBJ1-6	-	-	TGTGCCAGCAGCTGGGGGGGGCAAAGCTCCTATAATTCACCCCTCCACTTT	CASSWGGQSSYNSPLHF
TRBV5-6	TRBJ2-1	-	-	TGTGCCAGCAGCTACAGGGTGAGGACCTACAATGAGCAGTTCTTC	CASSYRVRTYNEQFF
TRBV19	TRBJ2-3	-	-	TGTGCCAGTATAAGAAGGGTGGGAAGCGGAGATACGCAGTATTTT	CASIRRVGSGDTQYF
TRBV28	TRBJ2-4	-	-	TGTGCCAGCAGTCGCCTCCGGGACATCTCTCAGTACTTC	CASSRLRDISQYF
TRBV18	TRBJ1-3	TRBD1	-	TGTGCCAGCTCACCGGGACAGGGACGGTTCTCTGGAAACACCATATATTTT	CASSPGQGRFSGNTIYF
TRBV10-2	TRBJ2-1	-	-	TGCGCCAGCAGGACTAGTAGTAGGAATGAGCAGTTCTTC	CASRTSSRNEQFF
TRBV4-1	TRBJ1-2	-	few	TGCGCCAGCAGCCAACCCCTGTCTCGGCAGGAGAACTATGGCTACACCTTC	CASSQPLSRQENYGYTF
TRBV6-5	TRBJ1-2	-	few	TGTGCCAGCACCGACCCCGGGGGCTATGGCTACACCTTC	CASTDPGGYGYTF
TRBV19	TRBJ1-2	-	-	TGTGCCAGTAGCCCGAACCCCTCGGGTATGGACTATGGCTACACCTTC	CASSPNPSGMDYGYTF
TRBV5-1	TRBJ2-3	TRBD2	once	TGCGCCAGCAGCCCTCTAGCGGGGGGCTCCTATGACACAGATACGCAGTATTTT	CASSPLAGGSYDTDTQYF
TRBV27	TRBJ2-1	-	-	TGTGCCAGCAGTTCGCTATTGGGGTACAATGAGCAGTTCTTC	CASSSLLGYNEQFF
TRBV6-6	TRBJ2-5	TRBD1	-	TGTGCCAGCAGTTACAGGACAGGTCGGGAGACCCAGTACTTC	CASSYRTGRETQYF
TRBV7-9	TRBJ2-5	-	-	TGTGCCAGCAGCTTAGTATGGGGTGGCGAGGAGACCCAGTACTTC	CASSLVWGGEETQYF
TRBV4-1	TRBJ2-2	TRBD2	few	TGCGCCAGCACCTCCAGAATCAGCGGGAGGAACACCGGGGAGCTGTTTTTT	CASTSRISGRNTGELFF
TRBV28	TRBJ2-7	-	-	TGTGCCAGCAGTTTAGTTCAGCAAAATTACGAGCAGTACTTC	CASSLVQQNYEQYF